The following is a T cell receptor (beta chain) sequence with its context. What it binds is not known. This entry is derived from a study of vaccination and CD4 T cells after COVID-19. Regarding treatment: roughly 10-day PBMC culture with coronavirus spike peptide pools or control peptides (ViraFEST assay). Sequencing of cultured CD4+ T cell DNA used the Oncomine TCR Beta short-read assay. TCRdb fed the PCR reads into MiXCR, producing one record per CDR3 protein. The sample has approximately 12,000 distinct CDR3 sequences, roughly 46% seen once. The V end was cut by 5 bases, the J end by 2 bases, with 14 bases between. The CDR3 has 15 amino acids. Germline V gives CDR1 LNHNV, CDR2 YYDKDF (reference sequence).

The gene calls are TRBV15 and TRBJ2-3; D is perhaps TRBD2 (6 bases). The sequence derives from a human donor who had recovered from COVID-19. Sample: CD4+ T cells from blood, cultured in vitro. CDR3 in amino acids: CATSGGGLITDTQYF. The CDR3 DNA sequence: TGTGCCACCAGCGGTGGGGGACTGATCACAGATACGCAGTATTTT.